This T cell receptor (beta chain) was identified during a study of blood T cell repertoires in COVID-19. Profiled with immunoSEQ multiplex PCR; TCRdb holds only in-frame clones, not every one. The sample lists 400,000 or so clones, approximately 90% seen once, with roughly 0.87% in the top ten. Seattle patients were enrolled while actively infected and followed longitudinally. This sequence was found in a man between 18 and 29 years old with COVID-19, enrolled during active disease. The sequenced material came from peripheral blood.

The CDR3 sequence: CASSLDSGRSTYYEQYF. CDR3 bases: TGTGCCAGCAGCTTAGACTCCGGGAGATCCACGTACTACGAGCAGTACTTC. V usage is TRBV11-2 and J usage is TRBJ2-7, with D possibly TRBD2 on 6 matching bases. The CDR3 covers 17 residues. Germline V gives CDR1 SGHAT, CDR2 FQNNGV. V lost 0 bases to trimming and J lost 3 bases, with 18 bases between them.